This T cell receptor (beta chain) derives from a study of blood T cell repertoires in COVID-19. Two negative PCRs, clearance, or symptom resolution characterized the recovered Cohort 3 donors. Trimming cost V 1 base and J 2 bases; bases outside gene matches: 5. The CDR3 totals 15 residues. Germline loops: CDR1 SGDLS, CDR2 YYNGEE. Original processing methods: Counts of nucleated cells, estimated from reference gene primer amplification, were obtained. Profiled with immunoSEQ multiplex PCR; TCRdb holds only in-frame clones, not every one. V, J and clone size were drawn from that table, and D and trimming were deduced from the DNA. Of a few hundred thousand clones listed, roughly nine tenths are singletons.

The receptor was isolated from a man aged 18 to 35 who had recovered from COVID-19. The chain combines TRBV9 with TRBJ2-7; 8 bases fit TRBD2. Sample: PBMCs or T cells enriched from blood (not recorded which). CDR3: CASSVTAGDAYEQYF. The CDR3 region has the DNA TGTGCCAGCAGCGTAACAGCGGGAGATGCCTACGAGCAGTACTTC. Full variable domain (outside the CDR3, taken from reference TRBV9 and TRBJ2-7): DSGVTQTPKHLITATGQRVTLRCSPRSGDLSVYWYQQSLDQGLQFLIQYYNGEERAKGNILERFSAQQFPDLHSELNLSSLELGDSALYFCASSVTAGDAYEQYFGPGTRLTVT.